This T cell receptor beta chain is drawn from a study of T cell changes during pregnancy in multiple sclerosis. Clones were sequenced by immunoSEQ multiplex PCR, and TCRdb holds only the in-frame ones, with some missing. The sample holds about 68,000 clones, 90% seen once. The sample here was peripheral blood, taken in the third trimester of pregnancy. This receptor was identified in a female donor with multiple sclerosis, enrolled in a pregnancy study.

CDR3 DNA: TGCGCCAGCAGTGAGTCAAGGGGGATGACAGATACGCAGTATTTT. This gives the protein CASSESRGMTDTQYF. The V gene is TRBV10-1, the J gene TRBJ2-3; D is perhaps TRBD1 (6 bases). Looked up from germline, CDR1 is WNHNN and CDR2 is SYGVQD (reference sequence). The CDR3 extends over 15 amino acids. V lost 0 bases, J lost 3 bases, and 10 bases lay in between.